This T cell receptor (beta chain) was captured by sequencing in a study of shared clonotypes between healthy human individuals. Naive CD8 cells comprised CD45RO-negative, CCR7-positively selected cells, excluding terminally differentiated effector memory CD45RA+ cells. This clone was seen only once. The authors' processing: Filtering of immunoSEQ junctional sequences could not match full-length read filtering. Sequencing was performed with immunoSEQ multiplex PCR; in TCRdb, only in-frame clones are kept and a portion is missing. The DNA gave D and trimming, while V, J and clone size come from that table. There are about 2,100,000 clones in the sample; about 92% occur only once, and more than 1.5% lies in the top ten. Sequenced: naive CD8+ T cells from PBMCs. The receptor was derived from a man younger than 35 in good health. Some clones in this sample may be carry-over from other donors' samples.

CDR3 sequence reads: CASSSDRGLEGELFF. The CDR3 nucleotides read TGCGCCAGCAGCTCGGACAGGGGGCTGGAAGGGGAGCTGTTTTTT. This rearrangement joins TRBV5-1 to TRBJ2-2; 11 bases fit TRBD1. Germline V gene data show CDR1 as SGHRS and CDR2 as YFSETQ. This CDR3 comprises 15 residues. V dropped 3 bases and J dropped 8; count of bases not matched to a gene: 6.